Listed below are T cell receptor beta chains from one sample, sequenced in a study of blood T cell repertoires in COVID-19. Data came from immunoSEQ multiplex PCR; TCRdb stores just in-frame clones and leaves some out. Here the sample spans over 140,000 clones, roughly 84% being singletons. Sequencing was carried out using peripheral blood. The receptors originated from a woman aged 55 to 70 with acute or convalescent COVID-19. CDR3s include the opening cysteine and the closing phenylalanine or tryptophan. The D gene is left open where the match is weak. Part of the rows lack a size; the others show once, few, many or a class for expanded clones.

j_call,clone_size,v_call,d_call,cdr3_nt,cdr3_aa
TRBJ1-1,-,TRBV5-4,-,TGTGCCAGCAGCTTGGCCGGGGACACTGAAGCTTTCTTT,CASSLAGDTEAFF
TRBJ2-7,-,TRBV27,-,TGTGCCAGCAGTTTATCGCAACAGCACCGAACCTACGAGCAGTACTTC,CASSLSQQHRTYEQYF
TRBJ1-2,few,TRBV12-3/TRBV12-4,-,TGTGCCAGCAGGGACCCAGGGCGGGGCTACACCTTC,CASRDPGRGYTF
TRBJ1-3,once,TRBV28,TRBD1,TGTGCCAGCAGGTCGACAGGGGGTGGAAACACCATATATTTT,CASRSTGGGNTIYF
TRBJ1-5,few,TRBV27,TRBD1,TGTGCCAGCAGTTCACAGGGGAGTCAGCCCCAGCATTTT,CASSSQGSQPQHF
TRBJ1-1,-,TRBV6-5,-,TGTGCCAGCAGACCCTACTCAACTTCAGGCACTGAAGCTTTCTTT,CASRPYSTSGTEAFF
TRBJ2-7,-,TRBV27,-,TGTGCCAGCAGCACTACGCCCTCCTACGAGCAGTACTTC,CASSTTPSYEQYF
TRBJ1-6,-,TRBV4-3,-,TGCGCCAGCAGCCAAGGGGTCAGAGGGTCCTATAATTCACCCCTCCACTTT,CASSQGVRGSYNSPLHF
TRBJ2-3,-,TRBV4-3,TRBD2,TGCGCCAGCAGCCAAGGGAATAGCGGGAGGGCCGTAGGCACAGATACGCAGTATTTT,CASSQGNSGRAVGTDTQYF
TRBJ2-7,-,TRBV28,-,TGTGCCAGCGCCCTTGGGGAGGGAGGGGGGCTGGGGCAGCAGTACTTC,CASALGEGGGLGQQYF
TRBJ2-5,once,TRBV29-1,-,TGCAGCGAACGAAAGGGGGGGTGGGAGACCCAGTACTTC,CSERKGGWETQYF
TRBJ2-2,-,TRBV4-3,TRBD2,TGCGCCAGCAGCCAAGATATGGCGACTAGCGGCTTAACCGGGGAGCTGTTTTTT,CASSQDMATSGLTGELFF
TRBJ2-2,-,TRBV6-5,TRBD1,TGTGCCAGCAGACGGGACAGTAACACCGGGGAGCTGTTTTTT,CASRRDSNTGELFF
TRBJ2-1,-,TRBV5-8,-,TGTGCCAGCAGCTTGGTAGTGGTCTCCTACAATGAGCAGTTCTTC,CASSLVVVSYNEQFF
TRBJ1-5,few,TRBV7-9,-,TGTGCCAGCAGCTTTGACGGGACTGGATTTCAGCCCCAGCATTTT,CASSFDGTGFQPQHF
TRBJ1-6,few,TRBV2,TRBD1,TGTGCCTGCGGACAGGGGAATAATTCACCCCTCCACTTT,CACGQGNNSPLHF
TRBJ1-1,-,TRBV15,TRBD1,TGTGCCACCAGCAGAGGGGGACAGGGGAACACTGAAGCTTTCTTT,CATSRGGQGNTEAFF
TRBJ1-5,-,TRBV19,-,TGTGCCAGTACAAAGGCAGGCCCCACGCCCCAGCATTTT,CASTKAGPTPQHF
TRBJ2-1,once,TRBV28,TRBD1,TGTGCCAGCAGTTTACCCACAGGGGCAACGAAGTACAATGAGCAGTTCTTC,CASSLPTGATKYNEQFF
TRBJ1-6,few,TRBV27,-,TGTGCCAGCAGTTTATCGCGGGGCGGCTCCTATAATTCACCCCTCCACTTT,CASSLSRGGSYNSPLHF
TRBJ2-1,-,TRBV24-1,-,TGTGCCACCAGTGCCACAGGGGGGGAGAGTCTGCACAATGAGCAGTTCTTC,CATSATGGESLHNEQFF
TRBJ2-3,-,TRBV5-4,TRBD1,TGTGCCAGCAGCCTGACCGGGACAGGGTGGAATACGCAGTATTTT,CASSLTGTGWNTQYF
TRBJ1-2,once,TRBV6-2/TRBV6-3,-,TGTGCCAGCAGTTACGGCGGGGGCCGAATCGATTATGGCTACACCTTC,CASSYGGGRIDYGYTF
TRBJ2-3,-,TRBV7-9,-,TGTGCCAGCAGCTCCCAGATGGGGGGTAGGACAGATACGCAGTATTTT,CASSSQMGGRTDTQYF
TRBJ2-5,once,TRBV28,-,TGTGCCAGCAGTTGGGCCGCCCAAGAGACCCAGTACTTC,CASSWAAQETQYF
TRBJ2-1,-,TRBV20-1,-,TGCAGTGCCAACTACAATGAGCAGTTCTTC,CSANYNEQFF
TRBJ2-1,-,TRBV9,-,TGTGCCAGCAGCTCCCGTTTTGAGGAGAGCTCCTACAATGAGCAGTTCTTC,CASSSRFEESSYNEQFF
TRBJ1-1,-,TRBV7-2,-,TGTGCCAGCAGCTTAGGACAGTCCAACACTGAAGCTTTCTTT,CASSLGQSNTEAFF
TRBJ2-7,-,TRBV7-2,-,TGTGCCAGCAGCCAACGGGGTCCCTACGAGCAGTACTTC,CASSQRGPYEQYF
TRBJ1-2,-,TRBV19,-,TGTGCCAGTAGCTACAGTGCTTATGGCTACACCTTC,CASSYSAYGYTF
TRBJ1-6,-,TRBV28,TRBD1,TGTGCCAGCAGGGGACAGGGTGAGAATAATTCACCCCTCCACTTT,CASRGQGENNSPLHF
TRBJ1-6,once,TRBV25-1,-,TGTGCCAGCACCGGGGGTGGGTGGAATTCACCCCTCCACTTT,CASTGGGWNSPLHF
TRBJ1-2,-,TRBV29-1,TRBD1,TGCAGCGTTGGGGGACGGACAGGGGATAACTATGGCTACACCTTC,CSVGGRTGDNYGYTF
TRBJ1-1,-,TRBV19,-,TGTGCCAGTAGCCGGGGGTTGAACACTGAAGCTTTCTTT,CASSRGLNTEAFF
TRBJ1-2,-,TRBV27,-,TGTGCCAGCAGTCCAGGGGTGGGACCGGCAGGACGTGGCTACACCTTC,CASSPGVGPAGRGYTF
TRBJ1-1,few,TRBV5-1,TRBD1,TGCGCCAGCAGCGGGACAGGGCGGAACACTGAAGCTTTCTTT,CASSGTGRNTEAFF
TRBJ1-6,-,TRBV6-1,-,TGTGCCAGCAGTGACAGGGGTTCACCCCTCCACTTT,CASSDRGSPLHF
TRBJ2-3,few,TRBV27,-,TGTGCCAGCAGTCCCATCAGCACAGATACGCAGTATTTT,CASSPISTDTQYF
TRBJ2-2,-,TRBV5-4,TRBD2,TGTGCCAGCAGCTTGTTAGCGGGAGGGGTCGGGGAGCTGTTTTTT,CASSLLAGGVGELFF
TRBJ1-3,-,TRBV7-9,-,TGTGCCAGCAGCTTAGTGCGAGACACCATATATTTT,CASSLVRDTIYF
TRBJ1-1,few,TRBV2,TRBD1,TGTGCCACTAGACAGGGCCCGGGGAACACTGAAGCTTTCTTT,CATRQGPGNTEAFF
TRBJ2-3,once,TRBV6-5,-,TGTGCCAGCAGTTACCTCGGACAGAGCACAGATACGCAGTATTTT,CASSYLGQSTDTQYF
TRBJ2-3,-,TRBV15,-,TGTGCCACCAGCAGGCCGGGAGAGGGAGATACGCAGTATTTT,CATSRPGEGDTQYF
TRBJ1-6,-,TRBV3-1/TRBV3-2,-,TGTGCCAGCAGTTCGGTTTCCAATTCACCCCTCCACTTT,CASSSVSNSPLHF
TRBJ2-3,once,TRBV11-2,TRBD2,TGTGCCAGCAAGGGACTAGTGGCAGATACGCAGTATTTT,CASKGLVADTQYF
TRBJ1-2,-,TRBV25-1,TRBD1,TGTGCCAGCAGTGATTTCACAGGGGGGAACTATGGCTACACCTTC,CASSDFTGGNYGYTF
TRBJ2-2,-,TRBV18,-,TGTGCCAGCTCACGAGGATACACGTCCACCGGGGAGCTGTTTTTT,CASSRGYTSTGELFF
TRBJ2-3,-,TRBV10-3,-,TGTGCCACCACTGGAGGCGTAGCAGAAAGCACAGATACGCAGTATTTT,CATTGGVAESTDTQYF
TRBJ2-1,-,TRBV10-2,TRBD2,TGCGCCAGCAGTGCAGGTAGCGGGAGCCCCAATGAGCAGTTCTTC,CASSAGSGSPNEQFF
TRBJ1-1,-,TRBV3-1/TRBV3-2,TRBD1,TGTGCCAGCAGCCAAGGCACAGGGGGCGCAGCGACTGAAGCTTTCTTT,CASSQGTGGAATEAFF
TRBJ1-6,-,TRBV10-1,-,TGCGCCAGCAGTGAGGCGGGGATGGCAACCCTCCACTTT,CASSEAGMATLHF
TRBJ2-7,-,TRBV28,-,TGTGCCAGCAGTCTCAGCGGGTCGAGCTACGAGCAGTACTTC,CASSLSGSSYEQYF
TRBJ2-1,-,TRBV11-3,-,TGTGCCAGCAGCTCCGGCTCTGGCGGGACGGGGAACAATGAGCAGTTCTTC,CASSSGSGGTGNNEQFF
TRBJ1-1,once,TRBV7-9,-,TGTGCCAGCAGCTTAGCAGGAGGGAACACTGAAGCTTTCTTT,CASSLAGGNTEAFF
TRBJ2-7,-,TRBV28,TRBD1,TGTGCCAGCAGAAATCGACAGGGGAGTTTTGTGGAGCAGTACTTC,CASRNRQGSFVEQYF
TRBJ2-1,-,TRBV27,TRBD2,TGTGCCAGCAGTTTGGGGGGAGGGGACAATGAGCAGTTCTTC,CASSLGGGDNEQFF
TRBJ2-7,-,TRBV27,TRBD1,TGTGCCAGCAGTTTAAGGACAGGGGGCAGCTCCTACGAGCAGTACTTC,CASSLRTGGSSYEQYF
TRBJ1-1,-,TRBV5-1,-,TGCGCCAGCAGCCTGACAGGTGGTGGGTCGAACACTGAAGCTTTCTTT,CASSLTGGGSNTEAFF